This entry is about one TCR beta chain. The data belong to a study of blood T cell repertoires in COVID-19. Authors' methods: By means of reference gene primer amplification, nucleated cell counts were estimated. Here immunoSEQ multiplex PCR was the method, and the copy in TCRdb shows in-frame clones only, minus some. The D gene and trimming were derived from the DNA, and the V and J assignments and clone size from that table. The data hold tens of thousands of clones, with around 87% observed a single time. Losses at the gene ends were 6 bases for V and 2 bases for J; bases not matched to a gene: 5. Germline V lookup: CDR1 MNHEY, CDR2 SVGEGT. The CDR3 totals 16 residues.

The source of this sequence is a woman in her sixties or seventies with COVID-19, enrolled during active disease. The sequencing sample was made of peripheral blood. The genes are TRBV6-2 or TRBV6-3 and TRBJ1-4, with 11 bases that match TRBD1. In DNA, the CDR3 is TGTGCCAGCAGCCCTGGACAGGGGGCCACTAATGAAAAACTGTTTTTT. Translation gives CASSPGQGATNEKLFF.